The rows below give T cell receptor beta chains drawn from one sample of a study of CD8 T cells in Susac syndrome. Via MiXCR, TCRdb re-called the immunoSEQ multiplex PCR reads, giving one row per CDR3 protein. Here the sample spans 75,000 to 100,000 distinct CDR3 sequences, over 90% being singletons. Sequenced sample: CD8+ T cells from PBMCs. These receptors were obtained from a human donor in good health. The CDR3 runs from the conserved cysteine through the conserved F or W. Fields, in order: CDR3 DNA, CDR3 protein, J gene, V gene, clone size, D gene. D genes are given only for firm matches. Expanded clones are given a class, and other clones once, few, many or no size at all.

DNA: TGTGCCAGCAGTCCGACTCTGGGGACCTACGAGCAGTACTTC; CDR3: CASSPTLGTYEQYF; J: TRBJ2-7; V: TRBV12-3/TRBV12-4; size: NA; D: NA
DNA: TGTGCCGATAACTATGGCTACACCTTC; CDR3: CADNYGYTF; J: TRBJ1-2; V: TRBV7-9; size: NA; D: NA
DNA: TGTGCCACAGCCGACAGGGGGCCACGGGAGACCCAGTACTTC; CDR3: CATADRGPRETQYF; J: TRBJ2-5; V: TRBV24-1; size: NA; D: TRBD1
DNA: TGCAGCGCACAGGGGGACAGGGTGGTTGGCTACACCTTC; CDR3: CSAQGDRVVGYTF; J: TRBJ1-2; V: TRBV29-1; size: NA; D: TRBD1
DNA: TGTGCCAGCAGTCTCGGACTATATAGCAATCAGCCCCAGCATTTT; CDR3: CASSLGLYSNQPQHF; J: TRBJ1-5; V: TRBV7-9; size: NA; D: NA
DNA: TGTGCCAGCAGCCCCCGTTGGGGGGACACTGAAGCTTTCTTT; CDR3: CASSPRWGDTEAFF; J: TRBJ1-1; V: TRBV9; size: NA; D: NA
DNA: TGTGCCAGCAGTGAAGGATTGGGCCGTGATGGCTACACCTTC; CDR3: CASSEGLGRDGYTF; J: TRBJ1-2; V: TRBV25-1; size: NA; D: NA
DNA: TGTGCCAGCAGCTTAACCGGGACACTACAGGAGCAGTACTTC; CDR3: CASSLTGTLQEQYF; J: TRBJ2-7; V: TRBV7-8; size: NA; D: NA
DNA: TGTGCCAGCAGCCAAGGGAGTTCCGGGACAGGGTATTCAGAGACCCAGTACTTC; CDR3: CASSQGSSGTGYSETQYF; J: TRBJ2-5; V: TRBV3-1; size: NA; D: TRBD1
DNA: TGTGCCAGCAGCCGTCCGGGACAGGGTGAGGAGACCCAGTACTTC; CDR3: CASSRPGQGEETQYF; J: TRBJ2-5; V: TRBV7-9; size: few; D: TRBD1
DNA: TGTGCCAGCAGCTTTAGAAGGAGGACAGGGGACTACTACGAGCAGTACTTC; CDR3: CASSFRRRTGDYYEQYF; J: TRBJ2-7; V: TRBV13; size: NA; D: TRBD1
DNA: TGCAGTGCAGTAGGTTTAGCGGGCCGGACTGGGGCCAACGTCCTGACTTTC; CDR3: CSAVGLAGRTGANVLTF; J: TRBJ2-6; V: TRBV20-1; size: NA; D: TRBD2
DNA: TGCGCCAGCAGCTTGAACCCAGGGTCGGACTATGGCTACACCTTC; CDR3: CASSLNPGSDYGYTF; J: TRBJ1-2; V: TRBV5-1; size: NA; D: NA
DNA: TGTGCCAGCAGCTTGGACCCGTCTACTGCGGCTGAAGCTTTCTTT; CDR3: CASSLDPSTAAEAFF; J: TRBJ1-1; V: TRBV5-4; size: NA; D: NA
DNA: TGCAGTGCTAGAGACCCTCCCAACGGTGGAGATACGCAGTATTTT; CDR3: CSARDPPNGGDTQYF; J: TRBJ2-3; V: TRBV20-1; size: NA; D: NA
DNA: TGTGCCAGCAGTTACTCGGGACAGGGCAAGCCCCAGCATTTT; CDR3: CASSYSGQGKPQHF; J: TRBJ1-5; V: TRBV6-2/TRBV6-3; size: NA; D: TRBD1
DNA: TGTGCCAGCAGCGCAGGGGGATCGTTCGATCAGCCCCAGCATTTT; CDR3: CASSAGGSFDQPQHF; J: TRBJ1-5; V: TRBV9; size: NA; D: TRBD1
DNA: TGCGCCAGCAGCCAAGATCTTTTGTTTGAAGCTTTCTTT; CDR3: CASSQDLLFEAFF; J: TRBJ1-1; V: TRBV4-3; size: NA; D: NA
DNA: TGTGCCAGCGGGGGACAGGGTTCCTACAATGAGCAGTTCTTC; CDR3: CASGGQGSYNEQFF; J: TRBJ2-1; V: TRBV9; size: NA; D: TRBD1
DNA: TGTGCCACCAGCCCGTACGGGGGAAGGATGAACACTGAAGCTTTCTTT; CDR3: CATSPYGGRMNTEAFF; J: TRBJ1-1; V: TRBV15; size: NA; D: NA
DNA: TGTGCCAGCAGTTACGGGGAAAACTATGGCTACACCTTC; CDR3: CASSYGENYGYTF; J: TRBJ1-2; V: TRBV6-5; size: NA; D: NA
DNA: TGTGCCAGCAGTTCCCCGACTAGCGGGGCGAGAGATACGCAGTATTTT; CDR3: CASSSPTSGARDTQYF; J: TRBJ2-3; V: TRBV27; size: NA; D: TRBD2
DNA: TGCGCCAGCAGCCCTGGCGGCTCCGAGCAGTACTTC; CDR3: CASSPGGSEQYF; J: TRBJ2-7; V: TRBV4-1; size: few; D: NA
DNA: TGTGCCAGCAGTTACGTTCCAGTCGTGTTCACTGAAGCTTTCTTT; CDR3: CASSYVPVVFTEAFF; J: TRBJ1-1; V: TRBV6-5; size: once; D: NA
DNA: TGTGCCAGCAGCGTAGAGGGACAGGTACAAGAGACCCAGTACTTC; CDR3: CASSVEGQVQETQYF; J: TRBJ2-5; V: TRBV9; size: NA; D: TRBD1
DNA: TGTGCCAGCAGCTTAGGAGGGGATTATGGCTACACCTTC; CDR3: CASSLGGDYGYTF; J: TRBJ1-2; V: TRBV11-2; size: NA; D: NA
DNA: TGCAGTGCTAGAGATTTTGGCGTTGCTCCTTTCTATGGCTACACCTTC; CDR3: CSARDFGVAPFYGYTF; J: TRBJ1-2; V: TRBV20-1; size: once; D: NA
DNA: TGTGCCAGCAGTTTGGGGCAGGGGGCCAAAAACATTCAGTACTTC; CDR3: CASSLGQGAKNIQYF; J: TRBJ2-4; V: TRBV12-3/TRBV12-4; size: NA; D: NA
DNA: TGCAGTGCTAGAGAGGTGTCCAAAAACATTCAGTACTTC; CDR3: CSAREVSKNIQYF; J: TRBJ2-4; V: TRBV20-1; size: NA; D: NA
DNA: TGCGCCAGCAGCCAAGAACCTAGCAGGTCCTACGAGCAGTACTTC; CDR3: CASSQEPSRSYEQYF; J: TRBJ2-7; V: TRBV4-3; size: NA; D: NA
DNA: TGCAGCGTTGAACCACAGGGTGACTATGGCTACACCTTC; CDR3: CSVEPQGDYGYTF; J: TRBJ1-2; V: TRBV29-1; size: NA; D: NA
DNA: TGCGCCAGCAGCCAGGCCGGACAGGGTCCCTACGAGCAGTACTTC; CDR3: CASSQAGQGPYEQYF; J: TRBJ2-7; V: TRBV4-1; size: NA; D: TRBD1
DNA: TGTGCCACCAGTGATTTGGGGCAGGGCGGCACCGGGGAGCTGTTTTTT; CDR3: CATSDLGQGGTGELFF; J: TRBJ2-2; V: TRBV24-1; size: NA; D: NA
DNA: TGTGCCAGCAGCCCGGACATAAAGATGAAGCCCCAGCATTTT; CDR3: CASSPDIKMKPQHF; J: TRBJ1-5; V: TRBV3-1; size: NA; D: NA
DNA: TGCGCCAGCAGCCAAGATTCGGGCCATTACAATGAGCAGTTCTTC; CDR3: CASSQDSGHYNEQFF; J: TRBJ2-1; V: TRBV4-3; size: NA; D: NA
DNA: TGCGCCAGCAGACTCATGGTGGAGGGCTCACCCCTCCACTTT; CDR3: CASRLMVEGSPLHF; J: TRBJ1-6; V: TRBV4-1; size: NA; D: NA